This T cell receptor beta chain was profiled in a study of cytomegalovirus exposure and HLA in healthy donors (dated by TCRdb to about 2017). About the full investigation: In an earlier analysis of under 750 of the donors, around 300 Gb of sequence data and 100 million or so unique TCR beta sequences from approximately 180 million T cells were reported. Roughly 5 DR-DQ haplotypes were handled as single units for association and clustering, since linkage in the cohort was strong. Among some 410 genotyped donors of the cohort, an average of 235,054 unique TCR beta nucleotide sequences were sequenced per donor, around 20% of them non-productive. Donor age, sex, ethnicity and CMV serostatus were compiled alongside the repertoire data. HLA typing included class I and class II loci at four-digit resolution. Using immunosequencing, the study profiled T cell repertoires from about 650 subjects and related those repertoires to cytomegalovirus serostatus. Rather than using new phenotypic data, the later analysis identified candidate immune exposures from TCR beta sequences and from how often those sequences occurred across donors. The study aimed to test whether cataloging public T cell receptors could reveal signatures of past pathogen exposure. The number of donors typed differed by locus, with about 629-640 for A, B, C, DRB1 and DQB1, roughly 520 for DQA1, under 610 for DPA1, and under 490 for DPB1. An earlier analysis of approximately 580 of the donors used high-throughput TCR beta sequencing to judge whether each TCR beta V gene segment behaved as functional or pseudogenic. The genetic ancestry cluster associated with self-reported Caucasian donors included 81% of the roughly 400 genotyped donors. The study combined high-throughput TCR immunosequencing, statistical association of individual TCRs with disease status, and machine learning to predict cytomegalovirus infection status. A later genetic analysis took genome-wide SNP genotypes for 398 of the 666 donors and used that subset as a discovery cohort. Approximately 300 gigabases of sequencing data and approximately 85 million unique TCR sequences were included in an early release covering about 700 HLA-typed donors. In addition to the first cohort of roughly 700 subjects, a separate validation cohort of 130 or so different subjects was used. Every discovery cohort repertoire had been produced on one sequencing platform. In a later analysis, previously published TCR beta repertoires from several hundred donors were re-analyzed and high-resolution HLA genotyping was added so that TCR occurrence patterns could be studied. General conclusions and limits of the study: In vitro tests confirmed that a few of the cytomegalovirus-associated TCR beta chains recognize cytomegalovirus antigens. In this cohort, only TCR beta chains were sequenced, and detectable features were limited by the absence of alpha or paired-chain data. Sequencing depth was assumed to be roughly uniform across donors in the presence/absence analyses, though that assumption may not hold. The authors suggested that the approach could potentially be generalized to other disease states and immunological phenotypes. Because some donors lacked HLA typing at each locus, the association tests relied only on the typed subset. A later genetic analysis reported fewer N-insertions in productive TCRs among donors in an Asian-associated ancestry cluster than the roughly 720-donor mean. A later analysis found that most CMV-associated TCR beta chains appeared HLA-restricted, with HLA associations seemingly driven largely by CMV exposure. In an earlier analysis of approximately 590 of the donors, most TCR beta V segments were observed in productive rearrangements about 90% or about 30% of the time, broadly matching IMGT annotations. When HLA alleles, especially DR and DQ, strongly co-occurred, attributing TCR associations to individual alleles was difficult. A further reported finding was that TCR beta sequences accurately predicted the HLA-A and HLA-B alleles for most subjects in the first cohort. A later analysis associated about 17,000 TCR beta sequences with specific HLA alleles at a false discovery rate of 0.05. Some IMGT-functional V segments, including TRBV6-2 and TRBV6-3, could not be told apart with the 87-base-pair reads, so those segments were excluded. An association between a missense DCLRE1C variant and V-gene and J-gene trimming of TCR beta chains was found in a later genetic analysis and replicated in an independent cohort. Fewer than 20 rarely observed V segments, including chromosome 9 orphons, were excluded from the earlier analysis of several hundred of the donors because counts were too low. The classifier was reported to diagnose cytomegalovirus status with high specificity and sensitivity in both the original cohort and the validation cohort. The only immune exposure information available for the cohort was CMV serostatus. The sequencing pipeline was judged likely to have produced a cluster of highly shared sequence variants as a technical artifact. In a later analysis, TCR association rates were found to vary across HLA loci, with the most associated TCRs seen for DRB1 alleles and the fewest for HLA-C alleles. Across donors, most TCR sequences were observed very rarely, whereas some public TCRs were present in many individuals. Linkage disequilibrium might explain the correlated functional status among segregating V segments, but an unknown experimental factor could not be excluded. A later analysis found that HLA-associated TCR beta chains were more clonally expanded and had lower generation probabilities than equally common non-associated chains. A total of 164 TCR beta chains were listed by the study as associated with cytomegalovirus. A later analysis reported that several top co-occurrence clusters appeared linked to parvovirus B19, influenza, CMV and Epstein-Barr virus.

The library was generated by the immunoSEQ multiplex PCR assay. The multiplex PCR relied on a mix of 60 forward primers for TCR Vbeta segments and 13 reverse primers for TCR Jbeta segments. Amplification of the CDR3 region of rearranged TCR beta genes was performed with a multiplex PCR assay on genomic DNA. On the Illumina HiSeq System, the amplified TCR beta libraries were sequenced as 87-base-pair reads. As for how the authors treated the data: In a later analysis, tens of millions of unique TCR beta chains were counted across the approximately 640 repertoires, and about 10 million of these chains were shared by at least two donors. To remove PCR and sequencing errors, raw reads were error-corrected and collapsed into unique sequences using a nearest-neighbor algorithm that merged closely related sequences. CDR3 sequences were aligned to IMGT reference sequences to assign V, D and J gene segments. For a sequence to be retained, a match of at least six nucleotides to both a V gene segment and a J gene segment was required. Rearrangements were classified as productive when the CDR3 lacked stop codons and remained in frame with V and J, and all other rearrangements were classified as non-productive. Following IMGT convention, CDR3 was defined as the stretch from the second conserved V-encoded cysteine to the conserved J-encoded phenylalanine. Sequences without an unambiguous match to a single V gene segment were excluded from the earlier analysis of several hundred of the donors. In an earlier analysis of several hundred of the donors, V segments were called functional above 56.7% productive rearrangements and were called segregating when the between-donor standard deviation exceeded 5%. To diagnose cytomegalovirus status from the catalog of TCR beta chain sequences, a statistical classification framework was built. In a later analysis, V and J genes were assigned by comparing TCR nucleotide sequences against IMGT/GENE-DB human TR gene sequences. The TCRdist pipeline was used in a later analysis to assign CDR3 sequences and most-parsimonious VDJ recombination scenarios. A later analysis defined each TCR beta chain by its CDR3 amino acid sequence plus V-gene family, and excluded reads lacking a unique V-gene family. To address suspected cross-contamination and a sequencing artifact, a later analysis removed 550 to 750 highly shared, low-generation-probability nucleotide sequences. In a later analysis, a clonal expansion index for each public chain was calculated from normalized within-repertoire ranks of inferred template counts. A later analysis computed generation probabilities with a VDJ recombination model fitted to out-of-frame rearrangements, and checked the results against IGoR. In a later analysis, TCR-TCR, TCR-HLA and TCR-CMV co-occurrence was scored with hypergeometric tests, and a repertoire-size bias correction was applied to TCR pairs. A later analysis estimated false discovery rates by permuting HLA or CMV assignments 20 times. In a later analysis, co-occurring TCRs were grouped using DBSCAN, with TCRdist sequence similarity added in when clustering inside HLA-allele-positive subsets. Repertoires with fewer than 30,000 or more than 120,000 public chains were left out of co-occurrence clustering, as were a few repertoires with anomalous nucleotide sharing. TCRdb retrieved this table from immuneACCESS and kept in-frame rearrangements only. Not all clones are present; in checked studies, unresolved V genes account for under half, and no reason is known for the remainder. D and trimming come from the DNA, and the V and J calls and clone size come from that table. Within this sample are about 140,000 clones, with around four fifths of them counted one time only. The ten largest make up approximately 1.9% of the sample.

CDR1 SGDLS and CDR2 YYNGEE are derived from the germline V gene. The CDR3 sequence holds 18 residues, the cysteine and phenylalanine included. Only the CDR3 DNA is retained, 54 bases long and in frame from the first base. V and J lose 2 bases and 2 bases, and a span of 17 bases separates them. Notes on this clone: Its antigen remains unidentified. Base qualities are not provided; no much larger clone lies one nucleotide away.

The cohort comprised several hundred healthy bone marrow donors. At the time of sampling, all cohort members were nominally healthy, though unrecorded immune exposures were likely present. The donor tested CMV seronegative, placing the donor among the approximately 400 seronegative members of the cohort. A peripheral blood sample was collected from each donor, and TCR beta sequencing was performed on peripheral blood mononuclear cells. Genomic DNA was extracted from the blood cell samples with the Qiagen DNeasy Blood Extraction Kit. Sequencing was carried out using PBMCs. Recombination linked TRBV9 to TRBJ2-6, and the D gene may be TRBD2, 7 bases matching. The receptor's source is a woman in her 40s in good health and CMV-seronegative. The CDR3 is CASSVGYRGGAGANVLTF. The sequence in DNA is TGTGCCAGCAGCGTTGGCTACCGCGGGGGCGCTGGGGCCAACGTCCTGACTTTC.